The clone carrying this TCR beta chain was seen a handful of times. This entry is derived from a study of CD8 T cells in ankylosing spondylitis. V was pared by 5 bases and J by 6 bases, with 8 bases of the junction left unmatched. The V gene's germline CDR1 is SNHLY and CDR2 FYNNEI. The CDR3 has 16 amino acids. TCRdb re-derived calls from the 5' RACE reads in MiXCR, one entry per CDR3 protein. The sample includes 150,000 to 200,000 distinct CDR3 sequences, 13% of them seen just once. The sequenced material came from blood, either unsorted or a sorted T cell fraction (not recorded which). The chain uses TRBV2 and TRBJ2-2; 11 positions agree with TRBD2. The TCR was taken from a female donor with ankylosing spondylitis or in good health (not recorded which). CDR3 in amino acids: CASSPPGLAVSGELFF. The CDR3 DNA sequence: TGTGCCAGCAGTCCCCCGGGACTAGCGGTGTCCGGGGAGCTGTTTTTT.